This is a list of T cell receptor beta chains from one sample in a study of blood T cells in healthy people across ages. TCRdb re-analysed the 5' RACE reads in MiXCR, keeping a single row per CDR3 protein. The sample has 1.5 million or so distinct CDR3 sequences, approximately 40% seen once. Sequencing input: blood. The receptor source for this set is a young woman in good health. Each CDR3 is given with its conserved first and last residue. A D gene is named only where the DNA matches it firmly. Clone size appears in some rows only: once, few, many, or a class for an expanded clone.

V gene: TRBV18; clone size: few; D gene: TRBD1; J gene: TRBJ1-1; CDR3 DNA: TGTGCCAGCTCCCCCCGGACAGGGGGCAGGGACACTGAAGCTTTCTTT; CDR3 protein: CASSPRTGGRDTEAFF
V gene: TRBV10-2; clone size: few; D gene: TRBD1; J gene: TRBJ2-3; CDR3 DNA: TGCGCCAGCAGTGGGCTAGGGGACAGGGGGCAAGTCACAGATACGCAGTATTTT; CDR3 protein: CASSGLGDRGQVTDTQYF
V gene: TRBV12-3/TRBV12-4; clone size: many; D gene: TRBD2; J gene: TRBJ2-3; CDR3 DNA: TGTGCCAGCAGTTCCGCTCTAGCGGGGGGGCCAGATACGCAGTATTTT; CDR3 protein: CASSSALAGGPDTQYF
V gene: TRBV7-2; clone size: .; D gene: .; J gene: TRBJ1-1; CDR3 DNA: TGTGCCAGCAGCTCAGACAGGTTCAACACTGAAGCTTTCTTT; CDR3 protein: CASSSDRFNTEAFF
V gene: TRBV7-2; clone size: .; D gene: TRBD1; J gene: TRBJ2-7; CDR3 DNA: TGTGCCAGCAGCTGGACAGGGTCCACCTACGAGCAGTACTTC; CDR3 protein: CASSWTGSTYEQYF
V gene: TRBV12-3/TRBV12-4; clone size: .; D gene: .; J gene: TRBJ1-4; CDR3 DNA: TGTGCCAGCAGTGTGACGGGGGCCGGTTTACAGGAAAAACTGTTTTTT; CDR3 protein: CASSVTGAGLQEKLFF
V gene: TRBV3-1; clone size: few; D gene: .; J gene: TRBJ1-1; CDR3 DNA: TGTGCCAGCAGCCAAGACCTGATTACAGCTTTCTTT; CDR3 protein: CASSQDLITAFF
V gene: TRBV29-1; clone size: .; D gene: .; J gene: TRBJ2-7; CDR3 DNA: TGCAGCGTTGAGGAGGCTGAGCAGTACTTC; CDR3 protein: CSVEEAEQYF
V gene: TRBV10-3; clone size: medium-sized; D gene: TRBD2; J gene: TRBJ2-3; CDR3 DNA: TGTGCCATCAGTGTCGGACTAGCGGGGTCCACAGATACGCAGTATTTT; CDR3 protein: CAISVGLAGSTDTQYF
V gene: TRBV12-3/TRBV12-4; clone size: few; D gene: TRBD2; J gene: TRBJ2-7; CDR3 DNA: TGTGCCAGCAGTTTTATGGCGGGAGAAAGGAACGAGCAGTACTTC; CDR3 protein: CASSFMAGERNEQYF
V gene: TRBV20-1; clone size: few; D gene: TRBD2; J gene: TRBJ2-5; CDR3 DNA: TGCAGTGCGGCGGGGGAACAAGAGACCCAGTACTTC; CDR3 protein: CSAAGEQETQYF
V gene: TRBV7-2; clone size: few; D gene: .; J gene: TRBJ2-5; CDR3 DNA: TGTGCCAGCAGCTTATTATGGGTCAGTGAAGAGACCCAGTACTTC; CDR3 protein: CASSLLWVSEETQYF
V gene: TRBV28; clone size: .; D gene: TRBD1; J gene: TRBJ1-1; CDR3 DNA: TGTGCCAGCAGCAGTGGAGACAGGGGGGGAGGTTTCTTT; CDR3 protein: CASSSGDRGGGFF
V gene: TRBV4-1; clone size: .; D gene: .; J gene: TRBJ2-5; CDR3 DNA: TGCGCCAGCAGCGACCATGTGGGTGAGACCCAGTACTTC; CDR3 protein: CASSDHVGETQYF
V gene: TRBV5-8; clone size: .; D gene: .; J gene: TRBJ1-2; CDR3 DNA: TGTGCCAGCAGCCTATATCCACAGGGAACTAACTATGGCTACACCTTC; CDR3 protein: CASSLYPQGTNYGYTF
V gene: TRBV20-1; clone size: once; D gene: .; J gene: TRBJ2-4; CDR3 DNA: TGCAGTGCCAGGAAAGCTGAGCAGTACTTC; CDR3 protein: CSARKAEQYF
V gene: TRBV14; clone size: .; D gene: TRBD2; J gene: TRBJ2-1; CDR3 DNA: TGTGCCAGCAGCCAAGTTGTTGGTAGCGGGAGCGGGCAGTTCTTC; CDR3 protein: CASSQVVGSGSGQFF
V gene: TRBV10-3; clone size: .; D gene: TRBD1; J gene: TRBJ1-1; CDR3 DNA: TGTGCCATCAGGAGTGACAGGGGGCAACACACTGAAGCTTTCTTT; CDR3 protein: CAIRSDRGQHTEAFF
V gene: TRBV29-1; clone size: few; D gene: TRBD1; J gene: TRBJ1-1; CDR3 DNA: TGCAGCGTTGAAGGCCCCGACAGGGTTAACACTGAAGCTTTCTTT; CDR3 protein: CSVEGPDRVNTEAFF
V gene: TRBV28; clone size: .; D gene: TRBD2; J gene: TRBJ2-3; CDR3 DNA: TGTGCCAGCAGTTTATGGCGAGGGAACGGGGCGGGGGACACAGATACGCAGTATTTT; CDR3 protein: CASSLWRGNGAGDTDTQYF
V gene: TRBV7-2; clone size: few; D gene: .; J gene: TRBJ2-1; CDR3 DNA: TGTGCCAGCAGCCTCAGGCCCTCCTACAATGAGCAGTTCTTC; CDR3 protein: CASSLRPSYNEQFF
V gene: TRBV15; clone size: few; D gene: .; J gene: TRBJ2-5; CDR3 DNA: TGTGCCACCAGCGGGGGGGACAGTCTTACCCAAGAGACCCAGTACTTC; CDR3 protein: CATSGGDSLTQETQYF
V gene: TRBV29-1; clone size: .; D gene: .; J gene: TRBJ2-7; CDR3 DNA: TGCAGCGTCCTAACCGGGACGAACACCTACGAGCAGTACTTC; CDR3 protein: CSVLTGTNTYEQYF
V gene: TRBV2; clone size: few; D gene: TRBD1; J gene: TRBJ1-1; CDR3 DNA: TGTGCTAGCAGTGAAGACGGACAGGAGAACACTGAAGCTTTCTTT; CDR3 protein: CASSEDGQENTEAFF
V gene: TRBV6-5; clone size: .; D gene: .; J gene: TRBJ2-1; CDR3 DNA: TGTGCCAGCACTGCAGACAGGCTGCAACTCAATGAGCAGTTCTTC; CDR3 protein: CASTADRLQLNEQFF
V gene: TRBV6-5; clone size: .; D gene: .; J gene: TRBJ2-1; CDR3 DNA: TGTGCCAGCAGTTACCAGGGACGTGACCAGTTCTTC; CDR3 protein: CASSYQGRDQFF
V gene: TRBV29-1; clone size: .; D gene: .; J gene: TRBJ1-1; CDR3 DNA: TGCAGCGTTGAAGTTCGAGGGGAAGCTTTCTTT; CDR3 protein: CSVEVRGEAFF
V gene: TRBV20-1; clone size: many; D gene: TRBD2; J gene: TRBJ2-1; CDR3 DNA: TGCAGTGCTCCCCGGAGCGGAGCGGGGACCTACAATGAGCAGTTCTTC; CDR3 protein: CSAPRSGAGTYNEQFF
V gene: TRBV12-3/TRBV12-4; clone size: .; D gene: TRBD1; J gene: TRBJ2-7; CDR3 DNA: TGTGCCAGCAGTACCGGACAGGATGCCTACGAGCAGTACTTC; CDR3 protein: CASSTGQDAYEQYF
V gene: TRBV4-2; clone size: .; D gene: .; J gene: TRBJ2-7; CDR3 DNA: TGTGCCAGCAGCCCAGTGGCACAGACGGCCTACGAGCAGTACTTC; CDR3 protein: CASSPVAQTAYEQYF
V gene: TRBV9; clone size: .; D gene: .; J gene: TRBJ2-1; CDR3 DNA: TGTGCCAGCAGCGAACAGGGGGGGCTACAGTTCTTC; CDR3 protein: CASSEQGGLQFF
V gene: TRBV28; clone size: few; D gene: TRBD2; J gene: TRBJ2-4; CDR3 DNA: TGTGCCAGCAGTAACCCGGGAGGAGGCAAAAACATTCAGTACTTC; CDR3 protein: CASSNPGGGKNIQYF
V gene: TRBV20-1; clone size: .; D gene: .; J gene: TRBJ2-7; CDR3 DNA: TGCAGTGCTAGAGATTATAACGGGGACTACGAGCAGTACTTC; CDR3 protein: CSARDYNGDYEQYF
V gene: TRBV6-1; clone size: .; D gene: TRBD1; J gene: TRBJ1-5; CDR3 DNA: TGTGCCAGCAGGAGCCGGGGACAGAATAGCAATCAGCCCCAGCATTTT; CDR3 protein: CASRSRGQNSNQPQHF
V gene: TRBV6-6; clone size: .; D gene: TRBD2; J gene: TRBJ2-1; CDR3 DNA: TGTACCAGCAATTACTCCGGACTAGCGGGGGTCTACAATGAGCAGTTCTTC; CDR3 protein: CTSNYSGLAGVYNEQFF
V gene: TRBV20-1; clone size: .; D gene: TRBD2; J gene: TRBJ2-7; CDR3 DNA: TGCAGTGCTAGAGGGGAGGGGTCAATATCCTACGAGCAGTACTTC; CDR3 protein: CSARGEGSISYEQYF
V gene: TRBV20-1; clone size: .; D gene: TRBD2; J gene: TRBJ2-2; CDR3 DNA: TGCAGTGCTAGAGCTCGGACTAGCGGTACCGGGGAGCTGTTTTTT; CDR3 protein: CSARARTSGTGELFF
V gene: TRBV6-5; clone size: .; D gene: TRBD1; J gene: TRBJ1-2; CDR3 DNA: TGTGCCAGCAGTTACGACAGGGGAGTGGGTGGCTACACCTTC; CDR3 protein: CASSYDRGVGGYTF
V gene: TRBV12-3/TRBV12-4; clone size: once; D gene: TRBD2; J gene: TRBJ2-3; CDR3 DNA: TGTGCCTGCAGCTCCGGACTAGCGGGAGGCACAGATACGCAGTATTTT; CDR3 protein: CACSSGLAGGTDTQYF
V gene: TRBV7-2; clone size: .; D gene: TRBD2; J gene: TRBJ2-1; CDR3 DNA: TGTGCCAGCAGCCCCGGCCCGCTAGCGGGAGGGTACAATGAGCAGTTCTTC; CDR3 protein: CASSPGPLAGGYNEQFF
V gene: TRBV20-1; clone size: .; D gene: TRBD2; J gene: TRBJ2-7; CDR3 DNA: TGCAGAGGCGGGGGGGCAAGGGAGCAGTACTTC; CDR3 protein: CRGGGAREQYF
V gene: TRBV5-5; clone size: .; D gene: .; J gene: TRBJ2-7; CDR3 DNA: TGTGCCAGCAGCTTGGTTTGGGCAGGAAAGTACAATGAGCAGTACTTC; CDR3 protein: CASSLVWAGKYNEQYF